These T cell receptor beta chains were read from a single sample in a study of human T cells and chemical hapten exposure. TCRdb reprocessed the RACE reads via MiXCR and lists one record per CDR3 protein. The sample has over 85,000 distinct CDR3 sequences; just under 9% are singletons. The sequencing sample was made of whole blood. Source of these receptors: a female donor in good health. Some clones in this sample may be carry-over from other donors' samples. Each CDR3 is given with its conserved first and last residue.

J gene | V gene | CDR3 protein
TRBJ2-1 | TRBV10-3 | CAISYSGYEQFF
TRBJ2-3 | TRBV9 | CASSVGGGGTDTQYF
TRBJ1-5 | TRBV2 | CASVGGDSNQPQHF
TRBJ2-1 | TRBV10-2 | CASSSIQGYNEQFF
TRBJ2-3 | TRBV29-1 | CSVDRDTLSTDTQYF
TRBJ1-6 | TRBV20-1 | CSARDVRGSPLHF
TRBJ2-3 | TRBV25-1 | CASSTSRVAGGPGTQYF
TRBJ2-5 | TRBV5-1 | CASRNEGETQYF
TRBJ2-7 | TRBV20-1 | CSAPDPKKSYEQYF
TRBJ2-1 | TRBV7-9 | CASSLAQGSYNEQFF
TRBJ1-5 | TRBV7-9 | CASSRGPTSQPQHF
TRBJ2-3 | TRBV2 | CASSPRTGLGADTQYF
TRBJ2-2 | TRBV9 | CASKRGAGELFF
TRBJ2-1 | TRBV7-3 | CASSQTSGSYNEQFF
TRBJ1-1 | TRBV6-2/TRBV6-3 | CASEQRRNTEAFF
TRBJ2-3 | TRBV7-9 | CASSLETGTGTDTQYF
TRBJ2-5 | TRBV20-1 | CSAKTSGYVLETQYF
TRBJ2-3 | TRBV3-1 | CASSLYAISGTDTQYF
TRBJ2-7 | TRBV29-1 | CSVRLGPYEQYF
TRBJ1-3 | TRBV20-1 | CSAREAGSSGNTIYF
TRBJ2-2 | TRBV3-1 | CASSQVPRAGGPSNTGELFF
TRBJ1-2 | TRBV29-1 | CSVSTGVRGYTF
TRBJ2-7 | TRBV18 | CASSPPSDTYEQYF
TRBJ2-1 | TRBV2 | CASRFTSGCYNEQFF
TRBJ2-5 | TRBV7-2 | CASSSRRAPRETQYF
TRBJ1-2 | TRBV20-1 | CSADRSLNYGYTF
TRBJ2-7 | TRBV4-1 | CASSQGQVFYEQYF
TRBJ2-1 | TRBV28 | CASSLSSGVRNEQFF
TRBJ1-5 | TRBV6-6 | CATRFDSNYNQPQHF